These 17 T cell receptor beta chains came from one sample sequenced in a study of Ad26.COV2.S vaccination and SARS-CoV-2 variants. Stated treatment: roughly 18 received Ad26.COV2.S at low or high dose, single or two shots; about 5 received placebo; per-sample allocation not given. Sampling was done on day 63 after the first vaccine or placebo injection. Here immunoSEQ multiplex PCR was the method, and the copy in TCRdb shows in-frame clones only, minus some. The sample consists of approximately 280,000 clones, about 87% of them appearing once. Specimen: peripheral blood, collected in a trial of Ad26.COV2.S vaccine versus placebo. Receptors originate from a person between 18 and 60 years old who received the Ad26.COV2.S COVID-19 vaccine or a placebo.

The chain employs TRBV16 and TRBJ2-1, with 9 bases that match TRBD2. Trimming cost V 0 bases and J 15 bases; bases outside gene matches: 6. In germline, CDR1 is KGHSY, CDR2 FQNENV. The CDR3 covers 13 residues. CDR3 in amino acids: CASSQSQGLAPFF. Here the CDR3 DNA reads TGTGCCAGCAGCCAATCTCAGGGACTAGCCCCGTTCTTC.

The genes are TRBV11-2 and TRBJ1-2, with D perhaps TRBD1 (5 bases). Trimming took off 0 bases at V and 3 bases at J, with 5 bases between the two ends. CDR3 size: 13 residues. CDR1 is SGHAT and CDR2 is FQNNGV in the germline V gene. The CDR3 DNA follows: TGTGCCAGCAGCTTAGAAGGGGACTATGGCTACACCTTC. As protein: CASSLEGDYGYTF.

V usage is TRBV5-1 and J usage is TRBJ2-5, with 7 bases that match TRBD1. Trimming took 4 bases from V and 7 from J; bases not matched to a gene: 7. The germline V gene has CDR1 SGHRS and CDR2 YFSETQ. The CDR3 is 13 amino acids. The CDR3 bases are TGCGCCAGCAGCACCCGACAGGGAGTGACCCAGTACTTC. It translates to CASSTRQGVTQYF.

This clone was seen only a few times. The genes are TRBV5-4 and TRBJ2-3, with D hard to call. The CDR3 consists of 13 residues. CDR1 and CDR2 from the germline V gene are SGHNT and YYREEE (reference sequence). The V and J ends lost 4 bases and 2 bases respectively, with 8 bases between them. The CDR3 DNA sequence: TGTGCCAGCAGCCAAGAACCCACAGATACGCAGTATTTT. It codes for CASSQEPTDTQYF.

The CDR3 here is CASRRAGSSYEQYF. Written as DNA, the CDR3 is TGTGCCAGCAGGAGGGCCGGAAGCTCCTACGAGCAGTACTTC. The genes are TRBV6-5 and TRBJ2-7; D is perhaps TRBD2 (5 bases). The ends were cut back, 6 bases at V and 0 bases at J, with 12 bases in the middle. The CDR3 is 14 amino acids. The germline gives CDR1 MNHEY, CDR2 SVGAGI.

The chain couples TRBV5-1 to TRBJ2-3; tentative D call: TRBD2 (7 bases). This CDR3 contains 14 residues. CDR1 and CDR2 from the germline V gene are SGHRS and YFSETQ. Trimming took 6 bases from V and 4 from J, leaving 15 bases between them. The CDR3 sequence: CASILGGGADTQYF. The CDR3 DNA reads TGCGCCAGCATCCTAGGGGGGGGTGCAGATACGCAGTATTTT. Filled out from reference TRBV5-1 and TRBJ2-3, the complete variable domain reads KAGVTQTPRYLIKTRGQQVTLSCSPISGHRSVSWYQQTPGQGLQFLFEYFSETQRNKGNFPGRFSGRQFSNSRSEMNVSTLELGDSALYLCASILGGGADTQYFGPGTRLTVL.

The chain uses TRBV28 and TRBJ2-6; tentative D call: TRBD2 (6 bases). This CDR3 has 15 amino acids. Germline V gene data show CDR1 as MDHEN and CDR2 as SYDVKM. V was cut by 7 bases and J by 0 bases, with 10 bases left in between. The CDR3 region has the DNA TGTGCCAGCACCCACGGGGGCTCTGGGGCCAACGTCCTGACTTTC. Amino acids: CASTHGGSGANVLTF.

In this sample, this clone turned up once. The J gene is TRBJ2-5, the V gene TRBV6-6; D possibly corresponds to TRBD2 (5 bases). CDR1 MNHNY and CDR2 SVGAGI come from the germline V gene (reference sequence). V was cut by 6 bases and J by 5 bases, with 10 bases left in between. The CDR3 covers 12 residues. Here the CDR3 reads CASSVLGETQYF. The CDR3 DNA reads TGTGCCAGCAGCGTACTAGGGGAGACCCAGTACTTC.

This chain connects TRBV19 to TRBJ1-2; 8 bases line up with TRBD1. CDR1 is LNHDA and CDR2 is SQIVND in the germline V gene (reference sequence). With V trimmed by 7 bases and J by 5 bases, 12 bases remained unmatched. The CDR3 spans 15 residues. CDR3 sequence reads: CASTTSGTGYYGYTF. The DNA for the CDR3 is TGTGCCAGTACCACCTCCGGGACAGGCTATTATGGCTACACCTTC.

This clone was picked up a small number of times. CDR3 residues: CASSMQGLPSNQPQHF. CDR3 nucleotides: TGTGCCAGTAGTATGCAAGGACTGCCTAGCAATCAGCCCCAGCATTTT. J is TRBJ1-5 and V is TRBV19; D remains ambiguous. This CDR3 spans 16 amino acids. Germline V CDR1 and CDR2: LNHDA, SQIVND (reference sequence). V gave up 3 bases and J gave up 0 bases, with 12 bases separating them.

The chain recombines TRBV4-1 with TRBJ1-2, with D possibly being TRBD1 (5 bases). V was shortened by 8 bases and J by 0 bases, with 16 bases between the two germline ends. The CDR3 runs 15 residues. CDR1 MGHRA and CDR2 YSYEKL come from the germline V gene. CDR3 sequence: CASGQGILTNYGYTF. CDR3 coding DNA: TGCGCCAGCGGGCAGGGAATCCTCACTAACTATGGCTACACCTTC.

The gene calls are TRBV19 and TRBJ2-5, with TRBD1 identical over 8 bases. The V segment lost 5 bases and the J segment 5 bases; nucleotides outside the gene matches: 10. The CDR3 contains 15 residues. Germline CDR1 is LNHDA and CDR2 is SQIVND (reference sequence). The CDR3 region is CASSPGTGRRETQYF. In nucleotides, the CDR3 is TGTGCCAGTAGTCCCGGGACAGGACGAAGGGAGACCCAGTACTTC.

The chain carries TRBV7-6 and TRBJ2-2; D may be TRBD1 or TRBD2 (5 bases each). Germline loops: CDR1 SGHVS, CDR2 FNYEAQ. The CDR3 is made up of 14 amino acids. Trimming pared 0 bases from V and 6 bases from J, leaving 8 bases between. CDR3 sequence: CASSLARGAGELFF. Here the CDR3 DNA reads TGTGCCAGCAGCTTAGCGAGGGGTGCCGGGGAGCTGTTTTTT.

V gene TRBV11-2 combines with J gene TRBJ2-3; unclear D gene. With 5 bases removed from V and 3 bases from J, the gap between germline ends came to 15 bases. The CDR3 length is 15 residues. Looked up from germline, CDR1 is SGHAT and CDR2 is FQNNGV. This CDR3 reads CASSLGSGLTDTQYF. The DNA of the CDR3 is TGTGCCAGCAGCCTTGGCTCCGGGTTGACAGATACGCAGTATTTT.

This clone has a single count. CDR3 sequence: CASTETGQPQHF. The CDR3, as DNA: TGCGCCAGCACCGAAACAGGGCAGCCCCAGCATTTT. The chain uses TRBV10-2 and TRBJ1-5; a weak D match, TRBD1 (6 bases). V dropped 7 bases and J dropped 7 bases, with 11 bases sitting between them. CDR1 is WSHSY and CDR2 is SAAADI in the germline V gene. The CDR3 extends over 12 amino acids.

The chain joins TRBV2 to TRBJ1-1; no firm D call. CDR3 size: 14 residues. Germline loops: CDR1 SNHLY, CDR2 FYNNEI. Trimming removed 5 bases at V and 0 bases at J, with 10 bases between. The CDR3 bases are TGTGCCAGCAGTCGAACGGTTATGAACACTGAAGCTTTCTTT. Its translation is CASSRTVMNTEAFF.

This chain links TRBV7-6 with TRBJ2-7; D unclear. The CDR3 is made up of 14 amino acids. CDR1 is SGHVS, CDR2 FNYEAQ, per germline. V gave up 1 base and J gave up 2 bases, with 9 bases separating them. The CDR3 spells CASSLDSLAYEQYF. CDR3 in DNA: TGTGCCAGCAGCTTAGATAGTCTAGCCTACGAGCAGTACTTC.